The T cell receptor (beta chain) under discussion was sequenced for a study of cytomegalovirus exposure and HLA in healthy donors. Study-level background: Early release data held roughly 90 million unique TCRs from HLA-typed donors. Membership in the Caucasian-associated ancestry cluster was found for around four fifths of fewer than 450 genotyped donors.

PCR involved 60 Vbeta and 13 Jbeta primers. TCRdb's copy holds only in-frame clones and misses some; the assay was immunoSEQ multiplex PCR. This table lists about 130,000 clones. Germline lookup yields CDR1 SNHLY and CDR2 FYNNEI. V lost 6 bases, J lost 4 bases, and 9 bases stayed unmatched. This CDR3 has 15 residues. This receptor was identified in a man aged 35 to 55 in good health and CMV-seronegative. J is TRBJ1-1 and V is TRBV2; 9 bases map to TRBD1. The sequenced material came from PBMCs. This CDR3 is CASRKEGQGGTEAFF. The CDR3 region has the DNA TGTGCCAGCAGGAAAGAGGGACAGGGAGGCACTGAAGCTTTCTTT.